This TCR beta chain derives from a study of PD-1 blockade in mismatch repair-deficient tumors. The CDR3 is made up of 15 amino acids. The germline V and J ends were trimmed by 3 bases and 2 bases, with 12 bases remaining between them. Germline V gene sequence: CDR1 MNHNS, CDR2 SASEGT. The protocol was immunoSEQ multiplex PCR, while the TCRdb copy is restricted to in-frame clones and leaves out a portion. This sample yields roughly 14,000 clones, of which roughly 80% are seen a single time; less than 20% belongs to the top ten. Sample: PBMCs, taken before pembrolizumab treatment. This sequence was found in an adult with mismatch repair-deficient cancer. V usage is TRBV6-1 and J usage is TRBJ2-3, with D uncertain. CDR3 in amino acids: CASSDLGSITDTQYF. The CDR3 DNA reads as TGTGCCAGCAGTGACCTGGGCTCAATCACAGATACGCAGTATTTT.